This T cell receptor (beta chain) derives from a study of T cell responses to AZD1222 COVID-19 vaccine. As concerns this clone: The antigen remains unidentified.

Between the trimmed V and J ends, which lost 1 base and 2 bases, there was a span of 9 bases. CDR3 size: 15 residues. Germline V gene data show CDR1 as SGHAT and CDR2 as FQNNGV. Using immunoSEQ multiplex PCR, the repertoire was profiled, and TCRdb retains in-frame clones only, with some absent. The sample has approximately 99,000 clones, roughly nine tenths seen once. Study-level points and caveats: Increased Spike-specific TCR breadth and depth were observed after two AZD1222 doses.

The input for sequencing was peripheral blood, taken 28 days after the second AZD1222 dose. V usage is TRBV11-2 and J usage is TRBJ1-3; D is ambiguous. The source of this sequence is an adult who received the AZD1222 COVID-19 vaccine. CDR3 DNA sequence: TGTGCCAGCAGCTTAGTCAGGACGGCTGGAAACACCATATATTTT. Protein product: CASSLVRTAGNTIYF.